Below, 25 T cell receptor beta chains from the same sample are listed, as sequenced in a study of early T cells in non-severe SARS-CoV-2 infection. TCRdb analysed the 5' RACE reads with MiXCR anew, one entry per CDR3 protein. This sample has tens of thousands of distinct CDR3 sequences, with roughly a tenth found just once. The sequenced sample consisted of whole blood. The origin of the receptors is an adult who was a healthcare worker with PCR-confirmed SARS-CoV-2 infection or an uninfected control (not recorded which).

This clonotype was seen a few times. V usage is TRBV6-5 and J usage is TRBJ2-1; D is ambiguous. Trimming stripped 0 bases from V and 2 bases from J, with 8 bases between. This CDR3 has 15 amino acids. Germline loops: CDR1 MNHEY, CDR2 SVGAGI. CDR3 DNA: TGTGCCAGCAGTTACTCAGCCGGAACCTACAATGAGCAGTTCTTC. It is translated as CASSYSAGTYNEQFF.

This clonotype was detected ten times or more. The V and J genes are TRBV7-3 and TRBJ2-2; no definite D call. The length of the CDR3 is 13 residues. CDR1 is SGHTA and CDR2 is FQGTGA in the germline V gene. Trimming took 1 base from V and 6 from J, leaving 6 bases between them. This chain's CDR3 is CASSLMASGELFF. CDR3 nucleotide sequence: TGTGCCAGCAGCTTAATGGCATCCGGGGAGCTGTTTTTT.

This clonotype was seen ten or more times. As DNA, the CDR3 is TGCGCCAGCAGCCAAGGGAATTTGGAGCCCCAGCATTTT. Amino acid sequence: CASSQGNLEPQHF. V usage is TRBV4-3 and J usage is TRBJ1-5; D is uncertain. The V and J ends lost 1 base and 8 bases respectively, with 9 bases between them. Per germline, CDR1 LGHNA and CDR2 YSLEER. The CDR3 runs 13 residues.

This clonotype was found a few times. V and J are TRBV24-1 and TRBJ2-3; TRBD2 is a possible D gene (5 bases). V was trimmed by 3 bases and J by 4 bases, leaving 10 bases between them. Germline loops: CDR1 KGHDR, CDR2 SFDVKD. The CDR3 is 14 amino acids. The CDR3 DNA reads TGTGCCACCAGTGATCGTCGGGATGCAGATACGCAGTATTTT. Translated, it gives CATSDRRDADTQYF.

The chain carries TRBV7-2 and TRBJ2-1; D unresolved. The CDR3 runs 14 residues. Germline values: CDR1 SGHTA, CDR2 FQGNSA. Trimming shortened V by 11 bases and J by 0 bases, and 14 bases separated the two germline ends. The CDR3 sequence is CASADARSYNEQFF. In DNA, the CDR3 is TGTGCCTCCGCGGACGCCCGCTCCTACAATGAGCAGTTCTTC.

This clonotype was seen many times. The chain combines TRBV7-3 with TRBJ2-3, with TRBD2 identical over 7 bases. Germline trimming cut 2 bases from V and 5 bases from J; bases unmatched to any gene: 7. The germline V gene has CDR1 SGHTA and CDR2 FQGTGA. CDR3 size: 15 residues. In DNA, the CDR3 is TGTGCCAGCAGCTTAGGCGGGAGATCCCTAGATACGCAGTATTTT. Protein: CASSLGGRSLDTQYF.

This clonotype was seen repeatedly, ten times or more. The CDR3 here is CASQRRARSTEAFF. The CDR3 bases are TGTGCCAGTCAGCGCAGGGCTCGGAGCACTGAAGCTTTCTTT. V gene TRBV12-3 or TRBV12-4 combines with J gene TRBJ1-1; maybe TRBD1 (5 bases). This CDR3 has 14 residues. V lost 9 bases, J lost 4 bases, and 18 bases lay in between.

This clonotype was seen only a few times. The V call is TRBV24-1, the J call TRBJ2-1, with 7 bases matching TRBD1. The CDR3 is 15 amino acids. From germline, CDR1 is KGHDR and CDR2 SFDVKD. J gave up 1 base and V 3 bases, and 2 bases lay outside the gene matches. Here the CDR3 reads CATSDQTGSYNEQFF. In DNA form, the CDR3 reads TGTGCCACCAGTGATCAGACAGGGTCCTACAATGAGCAGTTCTTC.

This sequence joins TRBV29-1 and TRBJ1-5; a possible D gene is TRBD1 (5 bases). This CDR3 has 13 amino acids. Between the trimmed V and J ends, which lost 5 bases and 3 bases, there was a span of 11 bases. Germline V CDR1 and CDR2: SQVTM, ANQGSEA. CDR3 DNA sequence: TGCAGCGTTTGTAGGGACCTCAATCAGCCCCAGCATTTT. It yields the protein CSVCRDLNQPQHF.

This clonotype was seen many times. The chain links TRBV5-6 to TRBJ2-3; D may correspond to TRBD1 or TRBD2 (5 bases each). The V and J ends lost 4 bases and 2 bases respectively, with 11 bases between them. The CDR3 length is 14 residues. Germline lookup yields CDR1 SGHDT and CDR2 YYEEEE. CDR3 nucleotides: TGTGCCAGCAGCGTAGGGACGAACACAGATACGCAGTATTTT. This sequence encodes CASSVGTNTDTQYF.

This clonotype was picked up many times. The CDR3 coding sequence is TGTGCCAGCAGCCCCCCGGGAACGGGAAAGGGGTACAATGAGCAGTTCTTC. Translated, it gives CASSPPGTGKGYNEQFF. The V call is TRBV6-6, the J call TRBJ2-1, with D possibly being TRBD1 or TRBD2 (5 bases each). The CDR3 consists of 17 residues. Germline loops: CDR1 MNHNY, CDR2 SVGAGI (reference sequence). Trimming took off 6 bases at V and 4 bases at J, with 22 bases between the two ends.

This clonotype was counted at least ten times. The V call is TRBV6-5, the J call TRBJ1-2, with 12 bases matching TRBD1. This CDR3 is 16 amino acids long. Germline V gene sequence: CDR1 MNHEY, CDR2 SVGAGI. V gave up 7 bases and J gave up 8 bases; unmatched junction bases: 14. Written as DNA, the CDR3 is TGTGCCAGCACCCTGGGACAGGGGGCGAGGGTAAAGGGCTACACCTTC. Translating gives CASTLGQGARVKGYTF.

This clonotype was detected ten times or more. This chain links TRBV4-1 with TRBJ2-7; no reliable D call. The CDR3 has 15 amino acids. V lost 3 bases to trimming and J lost 3 bases, with 15 bases between them. Germline lookup yields CDR1 MGHRA and CDR2 YSYEKL. The CDR3 protein is CASSHQPRGIYEQYF. For the CDR3, the DNA is TGCGCCAGCAGCCACCAACCTAGAGGTATCTACGAGCAGTACTTC.

The gene calls are TRBV5-5 and TRBJ2-5; no reliable D call. Germline V gives CDR1 SGHKS, CDR2 YYEKEE (reference sequence). V lost 4 bases and J 7 bases, leaving 11 bases between the germline ends. The CDR3 covers 12 residues. The CDR3 DNA follows: TGTGCCAGCAGCGCACTACCACTGACCCAGTACTTC. Translating gives CASSALPLTQYF.

The genes are TRBV7-9 and TRBJ1-4; no clear D. V gave up 7 bases and J gave up 9 bases, with 15 bases separating them. The CDR3 runs to 13 residues. Germline CDR1 is SEHNR and CDR2 is FQNEAQ (reference sequence). CDR3 nucleotide sequence: TGTGCCAGCAACCGGGAGGGTAGGAAAAAACTGTTTTTT. This sequence encodes CASNREGRKKLFF.

This clonotype has a handful of counts. The CDR3 region has the DNA TGTGCCAGCAGCTTAGAAGGGGAGCGACAGCCCCAGCATTTT. Translating gives CASSLEGERQPQHF. V is TRBV7-2 and J is TRBJ1-5, with a weak D call TRBD1 (5 bases). This CDR3 contains 14 residues. Trimming stripped 1 base from V and 7 bases from J, with 11 bases between. Germline CDR1 and CDR2: SGHTA and FQGNSA.

This clonotype was seen repeatedly, ten times or more. V usage is TRBV12-3 or TRBV12-4 and J usage is TRBJ2-3; 7 bases agree with TRBD2. There are 14 residues in the CDR3. V lost 5 bases, J lost 4 bases, and 6 bases stayed unmatched. In DNA form, the CDR3 reads TGTGCCAGCAGTGGCCTCACTAGCGCAGATACGCAGTATTTT. It translates to CASSGLTSADTQYF.

The chain employs TRBV7-9 and TRBJ1-1; D is unresolved. Deletions cut 0 bases from V and 0 bases from J, with 2 bases between. The CDR3 extends over 13 amino acids. The germline gives CDR1 SEHNR, CDR2 FQNEAQ (reference sequence). CDR3 residues: CASSLALNTEAFF. The DNA for the CDR3 is TGTGCCAGCAGCTTAGCACTGAACACTGAAGCTTTCTTT.

This clonotype was counted ten times or more. The chain is built from TRBV10-3 and TRBJ2-7; D is unresolved. This CDR3 is 13 amino acids long. V shed 3 bases and J shed 3 bases, with 9 bases lying between them. Germline V gene data show CDR1 as ENHRY and CDR2 as SYGVKD. The CDR3 loop reads CAISDRQNYEQYF. CDR3 bases: TGTGCCATCAGTGATAGGCAGAACTACGAGCAGTACTTC.

This clonotype was observed a handful of times. Here the CDR3 reads CASSTYKTTGDTQYF. The CDR3 DNA follows: TGTGCCAGCAGCACGTACAAGACCACGGGGGATACGCAGTATTTT. The chain links TRBV5-4 to TRBJ2-3, with D maybe TRBD2 (5 bases). The CDR3 loop spans 15 amino acids. CDR1 and CDR2 from the germline V gene are SGHNT and YYREEE (reference sequence). Trimming took 4 bases from V and 6 from J, leaving 18 bases between them.

In this sample, this clonotype turned up many times. V usage is TRBV27 and J usage is TRBJ2-1; 10 bases agree with TRBD2. After removal of 5 bases from V and 10 bases from J, the junction contained 14 bases not matched to a gene. This CDR3 is built from 16 residues. Germline CDR1 reads MNHEY; CDR2 reads SMNVEV (reference sequence). The CDR3 DNA reads TGTGCCAGCAGTACCCACATGCTAGCGGGAGCCAGGGAGCAGTTCTTC. It encodes CASSTHMLAGAREQFF.

The rearrangement joins TRBV6-6 to TRBJ2-3; D gene uncertain. Germline-derived CDR1 and CDR2 are MNHNY and SVGAGI (reference sequence). The CDR3 has 14 residues. Trimming stripped 2 bases from V and 2 bases from J, with 8 bases between. The CDR3 nucleotides are TGTGCCAGCAGTTACATGGGGAACACAGATACGCAGTATTTT. Translating it yields CASSYMGNTDTQYF.

Many counts were recorded for this clonotype. This sequence joins TRBV28 and TRBJ1-3, with D possibly matching TRBD1 (5 bases). V was clipped by 4 bases and J by 0 bases, with 10 bases between them. This CDR3 has 15 residues. In germline, CDR1 is MDHEN, CDR2 SYDVKM. CDR3 sequence (DNA): TGTGCCAGCAGTTCAGGGTATTTCTCTGGAAACACCATATATTTT. Translation: CASSSGYFSGNTIYF.

In its sample, this clonotype was seen many times. The chain has TRBV5-1 and TRBJ2-1; 11 nucleotides match TRBD2. The CDR3 spans 19 residues. Germline loops: CDR1 SGHRS, CDR2 YFSETQ. Trimming cost V 0 bases and J 5 bases; bases outside gene matches: 13. The CDR3 coding sequence is TGCGCCAGCAGCTTGGGTCTAGCGGGAGGCAGTCCCCGGAACAATGAGCAGTTCTTC. This gives the protein CASSLGLAGGSPRNNEQFF.

The chain recombines TRBV12-3 or TRBV12-4 with TRBJ2-2; 7 nucleotides match TRBD1. After removal of 3 bases from V and 3 bases from J, the junction contained 1 base not matched to a gene. This CDR3 is built from 14 residues. The CDR3 here is CASSLGQYTGELFF. In DNA, the CDR3 is TGTGCCAGCAGTTTGGGACAGTACACCGGGGAGCTGTTTTTT.